The rows below give T cell receptor beta chains drawn from one sample of a study of CD8 T cells in ankylosing spondylitis. TCRdb called the 5' RACE reads again in MiXCR, with one record for every CDR3 protein. The data show fewer than 200,000 distinct CDR3 sequences, 15% to 20% seen once. The sample consisted of blood, either unsorted or a sorted T cell fraction (not recorded which). Source of these receptors: a male donor aged 10 to 30 with ankylosing spondylitis or in good health (not recorded which). Each CDR3 is given with its conserved first and last residue. A D gene is named only where the DNA matches it firmly. Expanded clones get a size class; other rows say once, few or many, or leave the size out.

TRBD2	TRBV7-7	15	many	TRBJ2-1	CASSLEALAGAEQFF	TGTGCCAGCAGCTTAGAAGCACTAGCGGGCGCAGAGCAGTTCTTC
NA	TRBV12-3/TRBV12-4	15	many	TRBJ2-5	CASSSSPGPLLAQYF	TGTGCCAGCAGTTCGTCGCCGGGACCCCTGTTGGCCCAGTACTTC
NA	TRBV14	15	many	TRBJ1-3	CASSHGTGPGNTIYF	TGTGCCAGCAGCCACGGGACCGGCCCTGGAAACACCATATATTTT
TRBD2	TRBV27	16	NA	TRBJ2-1	CASSTRLAGGVNEQFF	TGTGCCAGCAGCACCCGTCTAGCGGGAGGAGTCAATGAGCAGTTCTTC
TRBD1	TRBV10-3	16	many	TRBJ2-7	CAISESLGTGNYEQYF	TGTGCCATCAGTGAGTCGTTGGGGACAGGGAACTACGAGCAGTACTTC
TRBD2	TRBV5-1	18	many	TRBJ2-3	CASSFPRTSGSSTDTQYF	TGCGCCAGCAGCTTCCCCCGGACTAGCGGGAGCAGCACAGATACGCAGTATTTT
NA	TRBV20-1	13	many	TRBJ1-5	CSASGTRDQPQHF	TGCAGTGCCTCCGGGACAAGAGATCAGCCCCAGCATTTT
TRBD1	TRBV7-3	14	many	TRBJ2-7	CASSLQQGAIEQYF	TGTGCCAGCAGCTTACAACAGGGGGCCATCGAGCAGTACTTC
NA	TRBV12-3/TRBV12-4	14	many	TRBJ1-5	CASSLARDNQPQHF	TGTGCCAGCAGCCTAGCCAGGGATAATCAGCCCCAGCATTTT
TRBD2	TRBV19	14	many	TRBJ2-7	CASTPSGNSYEQYF	TGTGCCAGTACCCCTAGCGGCAACTCCTACGAGCAGTACTTC
NA	TRBV7-8	17	many	TRBJ2-7	CASSLYHRGDPEYEQYF	TGTGCCAGCAGCTTATATCATAGGGGGGATCCGGAATACGAGCAGTACTTC
NA	TRBV27	15	NA	TRBJ2-2	CASSSGHANTGELFF	TGTGCCAGCAGTTCCGGACACGCGAACACCGGGGAGCTGTTTTTT
TRBD1	TRBV7-8	13	many	TRBJ1-2	CASLGQGNYGYTF	TGTGCCAGCCTGGGACAGGGGAACTATGGCTACACCTTC
TRBD2	TRBV6-5	18	NA	TRBJ2-1	CASSQGLAGDSDGYEQFF	TGTGCCAGCAGTCAGGGACTAGCGGGAGATTCTGACGGTTATGAGCAGTTCTTC
TRBD2	TRBV6-6	14	many	TRBJ2-1	CASSPTSGSYEQFF	TGTGCCAGCAGTCCGACTAGCGGGAGCTATGAGCAGTTCTTC